The 11 T cell receptor beta chains below come from one sample, sequenced in a study of blood T cell repertoires in COVID-19. The protocol was immunoSEQ multiplex PCR, while the TCRdb copy is restricted to in-frame clones and leaves out a portion. Among 150,000 to 200,000 clones listed, roughly 78% were seen once. The sequenced sample consisted of peripheral blood. The source is a woman aged 80 or over with active or convalescent COVID-19.

The chain combines TRBV6-6 with TRBJ1-3; D may be TRBD1 (6 bases). V was trimmed by 5 bases and J by 2 bases, leaving 22 bases between them. The CDR3 runs to 18 residues. Germline V CDR1 and CDR2: MNHNY, SVGAGI (reference sequence). CDR3 in DNA: TGTGCCAGCAGTCCCCGGTGGGCGGGGGCGCAGCCTGGAAACACCATATATTTT. Translated, it gives CASSPRWAGAQPGNTIYF.

This rearrangement joins TRBV15 to TRBJ2-5; 8 nucleotides match TRBD2. V trimming: 0 bases; J trimming: 4 bases; junction bases outside the gene matches: 10. The germline CDR1 and CDR2 sequences are LNHNV and YYDKDF (reference sequence). This CDR3 region has 17 residues. The CDR3 spells CATSRDELWAGGETQYF. As DNA, the CDR3 is TGTGCCACCAGCAGAGATGAGCTCTGGGCGGGGGGAGAGACCCAGTACTTC.

The chain carries TRBV2 and TRBJ2-7; possible D gene TRBD1, 5 bases. The CDR3 totals 14 residues. With 2 bases removed from V and 2 bases from J, the gap between germline ends came to 10 bases. The V gene's germline CDR1 is SNHLY and CDR2 FYNNEI. The CDR3 here is CASSELTEPYEQYF. In nucleotides, the CDR3 is TGTGCCAGCAGTGAATTGACAGAACCCTACGAGCAGTACTTC.

The chain is built from TRBV2 and TRBJ1-1; D uncertain. CDR1 and CDR2 from the germline V gene are SNHLY and FYNNEI. The ends were cut back, 4 bases at V and 3 bases at J, with 15 bases in the middle. The length of the CDR3 is 15 residues. CDR3 nucleotide sequence: TGTGCCAGCAGTGCCTTTAGAGAGCGTGACACTGAAGCTTTCTTT. Translation: CASSAFRERDTEAFF.

The chain has TRBV7-2 and TRBJ1-3; D uncertain. V shed 0 bases and J shed 3 bases, with 15 bases lying between them. Germline V gene data show CDR1 as SGHTA and CDR2 as FQGNSA. The CDR3 consists of 17 residues. The CDR3 sequence is CASSLASGLSFGNTIYF. For the CDR3, the DNA is TGTGCCAGCAGCTTAGCGTCAGGACTTTCTTTTGGAAACACCATATATTTT.

The chain combines TRBV7-8 with TRBJ1-5; 7 nucleotides agree with TRBD1. V lost 1 base to trimming and J lost 5 bases; unmatched junction nucleotides: 5. This CDR3 spans 15 amino acids. Germline lookup yields CDR1 SGHVS and CDR2 FQNEAQ. In nucleotides, the CDR3 is TGTGCCAGCAGCTTAGTGGGACAGTTCCATCAGCCCCAGCATTTT. Protein: CASSLVGQFHQPQHF.

This clone has only a few counts. This chain links TRBV18 with TRBJ1-2; TRBD1 matches 9 bases. From germline, CDR1 is KGHSH and CDR2 LQKENI. The J segment lost 4 bases and the V segment lost 3 bases, leaving 6 bases of the junction unmatched. The CDR3 runs 15 residues. The CDR3 loop is CASSPRQGDSYGYTF. CDR3 in DNA: TGTGCCAGCTCACCCAGACAGGGGGATTCCTATGGCTACACCTTC.

This clone was observed a handful of times. The CDR3 loop reads CASSADRGGHQAFF. The DNA of the CDR3 is TGTGCCAGTAGTGCCGACAGGGGCGGACACCAAGCTTTCTTT. The genes are TRBV19 and TRBJ1-1; TRBD1 aligns across 8 bases. The CDR3 extends over 14 amino acids. Germline trimming cut 5 bases from V and 9 bases from J; bases unmatched to any gene: 11. Germline V gene sequence: CDR1 LNHDA, CDR2 SQIVND (reference sequence).

This clone was observed a handful of times. V gene TRBV6-6 combines with J gene TRBJ1-2, with D maybe TRBD1 (6 bases). V dropped 8 bases and J dropped 0 bases, with 13 bases sitting between them. The CDR3 covers 14 residues. Germline V lookup: CDR1 MNHNY, CDR2 SVGAGI (reference sequence). As DNA, the CDR3 is TGTGCCAGCGGGGGCAAGGCCACTAACTATGGCTACACCTTC. It codes for CASGGKATNYGYTF.

The V and J genes are TRBV19 and TRBJ1-1, with a weak D call TRBD1 (6 bases). Germline CDR1 LNHDA, CDR2 SQIVND (reference sequence). This CDR3 is 16 amino acids long. V shed 7 bases and J shed 0 bases, with 18 bases lying between them. The CDR3 DNA sequence: TGTGCCAGTACGGTTCTCCATCAGGGGTTGAACACTGAAGCTTTCTTT. Translating it yields CASTVLHQGLNTEAFF. Full variable domain (missing parts from reference TRBV19 and TRBJ1-1): DGGITQSPKYLFRKEGQNVTLSCEQNLNHDAMYWYRQDPGQGLRLIYYSQIVNDFQKGDIAEGYSVSREKKESFPLTVTSAQKNPTAFYLCASTVLHQGLNTEAFFGQGTRLTVV.

The rearrangement links TRBV7-9 to TRBJ2-5; TRBD2 matches 9 bases. The CDR3 spans 17 residues. V was clipped by 5 bases and J by 3 bases; unmatched bases: 13. Germline V CDR1 and CDR2: SEHNR, FQNEAQ (reference sequence). This CDR3 reads CASSPEYTGLAEETQYF. The CDR3 DNA reads as TGTGCCAGCAGCCCAGAATATACGGGACTAGCAGAAGAGACCCAGTACTTC. The variable domain in full, completed from reference TRBV7-9 and TRBJ2-5, reads DTGVSQNPRHKITKRGQNVTFRCDPISEHNRLYWYRQTLGQGPEFLTYFQNEAQLEKSRLLSDRFSAERPKGSFSTLEIQRTEQGDSAMYLCASSPEYTGLAEETQYFGPGTRLLVL.